These T cell receptor beta chains were read from a single sample in a study of cytomegalovirus exposure and HLA in healthy donors. Some clones are missing from TCRdb's copy, which holds only in-frame ones; the method was immunoSEQ multiplex PCR. The sample contains fewer than 150,000 clones, 55% to 80% of which appear only once. The sequenced material came from PBMCs. These receptors were obtained from a human donor in good health. Each CDR3 is given with its conserved first and last residue. The D gene is left open where the match is weak. Rows give clone size only sometimes, using once, few, many, or a class for an expanded clone.

v_call	j_call	clone_size	d_call	cdr3_aa	cdr3_nt
TRBV7-9	TRBJ1-5	NA	NA	CASSLDKYSNQPQHF	TGTGCCAGCAGCTTAGACAAGTATAGCAATCAGCCCCAGCATTTT
TRBV5-6	TRBJ2-3	NA	TRBD2	CASSLGTIGTQYF	TGTGCCAGCAGCTTAGGGACTATAGGTACGCAGTATTTT
TRBV30	TRBJ2-3	few	NA	CAWSRQLSTDTQYF	TGTGCCTGGAGCAGACAGTTGTCCACAGATACGCAGTATTTT
TRBV6-5	TRBJ2-5	NA	TRBD2	CASSFSGRPPETQYF	TGTGCCAGCAGTTTCAGCGGGAGGCCCCCAGAGACCCAGTACTTC
TRBV27	TRBJ1-6	NA	NA	CASSRPGSYNSPLHF	TGTGCCAGCAGCCGACCGGGCTCCTATAATTCACCCCTCCACTTT
TRBV4-2	TRBJ2-5	NA	TRBD2	CASSQETRAGGTQYF	TGTGCCAGCAGCCAAGAGACTCGAGCGGGGGGGACCCAGTACTTC
TRBV6-1	TRBJ2-7	once	TRBD2	CASSLAGDGYEQYF	TGTGCCAGCAGTCTAGCGGGAGATGGATACGAGCAGTACTTC
TRBV20-1	TRBJ2-7	NA	NA	CSASQPDEQYF	TGCAGTGCTAGCCAACCGGACGAGCAGTACTTC
TRBV2	TRBJ1-1	NA	NA	CASSDAPRVGF	TGTGCCAGCAGTGACGCACCGAGGGTGGGCTTT
TRBV28	TRBJ1-6	NA	NA	CASSLRGAGGLTLHF	TGTGCCAGCAGTTTACGGGGGGCTGGGGGTTTGACCCTCCACTTT
TRBV19	TRBJ2-7	few	NA	CASSIGRVFDEQYF	TGTGCCAGTAGTATAGGCCGAGTTTTTGACGAGCAGTACTTC
TRBV5-6	TRBJ1-2	NA	NA	CASSFPSNYGYTF	TGTGCCAGCAGCTTTCCCAGTAACTATGGCTACACCTTC
TRBV5-1	TRBJ1-2	few	TRBD1	CASSLDRGAYGYTF	TGCGCCAGCAGCTTGGACAGGGGGGCCTATGGCTACACCTTC
TRBV15	TRBJ2-3	NA	TRBD2	CATSISSGGTDTQYF	TGTGCCACCAGCATCTCTAGCGGGGGCACAGATACGCAGTATTTT
TRBV25-1	TRBJ2-5	NA	TRBD1	CASSEFRGTGGGETQYF	TGTGCCAGCAGTGAATTCAGGGGGACAGGGGGCGGGGAGACCCAGTACTTC
TRBV5-1	TRBJ2-3	NA	TRBD1	CASSLERTGGVDTQYF	TGCGCCAGCAGCTTGGAACGGACAGGTGGTGTGGATACGCAGTATTTT
TRBV7-8	TRBJ1-5	NA	NA	CASSSGRDQPQHF	TGTGCCAGCAGCTCCGGGCGGGATCAGCCCCAGCATTTT
TRBV28	TRBJ1-6	once	TRBD1	CASTLTGGSYNSPLHF	TGTGCCAGCACCCTGACAGGGGGCTCCTATAATTCACCCCTCCACTTT
TRBV4-2	TRBJ2-3	NA	TRBD2	CASSQETSGGSDTQYF	TGTGCCAGCAGCCAGGAGACTAGCGGGGGGTCAGATACGCAGTATTTT
TRBV7-8	TRBJ1-2	NA	TRBD1	CASSHPGTEGYTF	TGTGCCAGCAGTCATCCAGGGACAGAGGGCTACACCTTC
TRBV2	TRBJ1-6	NA	TRBD1	CASIFDRVNSPLHF	TGTGCCAGCATCTTTGACAGGGTTAATTCACCCCTCCACTTT
TRBV11-3	TRBJ1-2	NA	NA	CASSLFRRSYGYTF	TGTGCCAGCAGCTTATTCAGGCGCTCCTATGGCTACACCTTC